This paragraph reports one TCR beta chain. What it binds is unknown. Researchers ran the PCR with 60 Vbeta and 13 Jbeta primers. The assay was immunoSEQ multiplex PCR, and TCRdb's table has in-frame clones only and misses some. The data contain around 180,000 clones, around 84% of them seen just once; the ten biggest clones take up 1% to 1.5%. The source of the sample is a study of cytomegalovirus exposure and HLA in healthy donors. Study-level findings and limits: Many donors carried some public TCRs, although rarity characterized most TCR sequences. Previously analyzed data showed that most TCR beta V segments were productive at a frequency of about 90% or about 30%. Among TCR beta chains, those listed as cytomegalovirus-associated numbered over 150. Available immune exposure information was restricted to CMV serostatus only.

CDR1 and CDR2 from the germline V gene are MNHNS and SASEGT. This CDR3 spans 14 amino acids. V gave up 4 bases and J gave up 6 bases; unmatched junction bases: 8. The chain uses TRBV6-1 and TRBJ1-1; 7 bases are shared with TRBD1. This TCR came from a girl aged 2 to 9 in good health and CMV-seropositive. Input material: PBMCs. As DNA, the CDR3 is TGTGCCAGCAGTGGACTTACAGGGGTGGCTGAAGCTTTCTTT. Protein sequence: CASSGLTGVAEAFF.